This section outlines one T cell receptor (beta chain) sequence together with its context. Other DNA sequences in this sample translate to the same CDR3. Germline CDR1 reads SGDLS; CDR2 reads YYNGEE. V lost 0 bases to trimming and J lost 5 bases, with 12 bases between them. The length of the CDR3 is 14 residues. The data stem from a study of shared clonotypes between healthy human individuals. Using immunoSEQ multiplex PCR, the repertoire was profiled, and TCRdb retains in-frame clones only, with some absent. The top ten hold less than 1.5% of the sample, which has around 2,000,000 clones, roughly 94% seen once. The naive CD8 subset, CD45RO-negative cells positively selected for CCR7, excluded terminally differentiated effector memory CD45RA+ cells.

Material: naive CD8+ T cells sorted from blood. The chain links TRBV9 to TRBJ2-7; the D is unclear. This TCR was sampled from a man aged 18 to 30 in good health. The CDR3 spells CASSVGGSTDEQYF. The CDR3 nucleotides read TGTGCCAGCAGCGTAGGGGGTAGCACGGACGAGCAGTACTTC.